These T cell receptor beta chains were read from a single sample in a study of T cells in Graves' hyperthyroidism and ophthalmopathy. MiXCR was run by TCRdb on the multiplex PCR reads, yielding one entry per CDR3 protein. The table shows over 250,000 distinct CDR3 sequences, with less than 30% occurring only once. The sequenced sample was blood. The origin of the receptors is a man aged 35 to 55 with Graves' hyperthyroidism that later progressed to Graves' ophthalmopathy. Both conserved end residues are part of each CDR3. D genes are given only for firm matches. Size is omitted from some rows. Given values are once, few, many or a class for expanded clones.

clone_size,j_call,v_call,d_call,cdr3_aa,cdr3_nt
NA,TRBJ2-5,TRBV6-1,NA,CASSEPGDTRAQYF,TGTGCCAGCAGTGAACCCGGTGACACCCGCGCCCAGTACTTC
NA,TRBJ2-7,TRBV6-2/TRBV6-3,NA,CASNARDRAGGIKNEQYF,TGTGCCAGCAACGCCCGGGACAGGGCGGGAGGAATTAAAAACGAGCAGTACTTC
NA,TRBJ2-7,TRBV2,NA,CASSVSATSYEQYF,TGTGCCAGCAGTGTATCTGCGACCTCCTACGAGCAGTACTTC
many,TRBJ2-2,TRBV19,NA,CASPQPVTGELFF,TGTGCCAGTCCACAGCCAGTTACCGGGGAGCTGTTTTTT
few,TRBJ2-5,TRBV5-1,TRBD2,CASSFEASGRVETQYF,TGCGCCAGCAGCTTCGAGGCTAGCGGGAGGGTAGAGACCCAGTACTTC
NA,TRBJ2-7,TRBV20-1,NA,CSAIPEGEQYF,TGCAGTGCTATCCCGGAAGGAGAGCAGTACTTC
many,TRBJ2-5,TRBV28,NA,CANSSSMVLGTQYF,TGTGCCAACAGTTCGAGTATGGTTTTAGGGACCCAGTACTTC
NA,TRBJ2-7,TRBV6-1,TRBD2,CASSAWIRTSASYEQYF,TGTGCCAGCAGTGCTTGGATCCGGACTAGCGCGTCCTACGAGCAGTACTTC
NA,TRBJ1-5,TRBV7-2,TRBD1,CASSQTGGPNQPQHF,TGTGCCAGCAGCCAAACAGGGGGCCCCAATCAGCCCCAGCATTTT
many,TRBJ2-5,TRBV9,NA,CASSVAPSYETQYF,TGTGCCAGCAGCGTAGCTCCTAGTTACGAGACCCAGTACTTC
NA,TRBJ2-2,TRBV6-5,NA,CASSLVTPANTGELFF,TGTGCCAGCAGTTTGGTAACGCCCGCGAACACCGGGGAGCTGTTTTTT
many,TRBJ1-2,TRBV30,NA,CAWRAQFRGYTF,TGTGCCTGGAGGGCACAGTTCCGTGGCTACACCTTC
many,TRBJ2-6,TRBV4-2,NA,CASSQETGANVLTF,TGTGCCAGCAGCCAAGAGACTGGGGCCAACGTCCTGACTTTC
once,TRBJ2-7,TRBV6-1,NA,CASSPRQFDSYEQYF,TGTGCCAGCAGTCCGAGACAATTCGACTCCTACGAGCAGTACTTC
many,TRBJ1-1,TRBV28,NA,CASSLEGFNTEAFF,TGTGCCAGCAGTTTGGAGGGTTTCAACACTGAAGCTTTCTTT
many,TRBJ2-5,TRBV7-3,NA,CASSLCAGWVRETQYF,TGTGCCAGCAGCTTATGTGCTGGGTGGGTACGAGAGACCCAGTACTTC
many,TRBJ2-5,TRBV30,TRBD2,CAWSFGLADETQYF,TGTGCCTGGAGTTTTGGACTAGCGGATGAGACCCAGTACTTC
NA,TRBJ2-5,TRBV28,TRBD1,CASSYTGRGGKETQYF,TGTGCCAGCAGTTATACAGGGAGAGGGGGCAAAGAGACCCAGTACTTC
many,TRBJ1-2,TRBV11-2,NA,CASSQGRRANYGYTF,TGTGCCAGCAGCCAGGGGCGCCGAGCTAACTATGGCTACACCTTC
many,TRBJ2-7,TRBV27,TRBD1,CASSRTFGQGAGYEQYF,TGTGCCAGCAGTCGTACATTTGGACAGGGGGCTGGTTACGAGCAGTACTTC
many,TRBJ2-5,TRBV6-2/TRBV6-3,TRBD2,CASSYPAGGETQYF,TGTGCCAGCAGTTACCCGGCGGGAGGGGAGACCCAGTACTTC
many,TRBJ2-7,TRBV12-3/TRBV12-4,NA,CASSLEVGEQYF,TGTGCCAGCAGTTTAGAAGTTGGCGAGCAGTACTTC
many,TRBJ1-2,TRBV11-1,TRBD1,CASSPTWTGASYGYTF,TGTGCCAGCAGCCCTACTTGGACAGGGGCGAGCTATGGCTACACCTTC
few,TRBJ2-1,TRBV28,NA,CASTEDSHSYNEQFF,TGTGCCAGCACCGAAGACAGCCACTCCTACAATGAGCAGTTCTTC
many,TRBJ1-5,TRBV4-1,TRBD1,CASSQGNGTGVFNQPQHF,TGCGCCAGCAGCCAAGGTAACGGGACAGGGGTCTTCAATCAGCCCCAGCATTTT
many,TRBJ1-1,TRBV29-1,NA,CSVEGGGSVNTEAFF,TGCAGCGTTGAAGGGGGGGGATCGGTGAACACTGAAGCTTTCTTT
NA,TRBJ1-1,TRBV12-3/TRBV12-4,TRBD1,CASSAQGAVTEAFF,TGTGCCAGCAGCGCACAGGGGGCCGTCACTGAAGCTTTCTTT
NA,TRBJ2-7,TRBV6-1,NA,CASSEFNGKVGEQYF,TGTGCCAGCAGTGAATTCAACGGGAAGGTTGGGGAGCAGTACTTC
many,TRBJ2-2,TRBV30,TRBD1,CAWSAFVQGVPGELFF,TGTGCCTGGAGCGCCTTCGTACAGGGGGTTCCCGGGGAGCTGTTTTTT
many,TRBJ1-1,TRBV12-5,TRBD1,CASGQGGGNTEAFF,TGTGCTAGTGGGCAGGGGGGCGGGAACACTGAAGCTTTCTTT
many,TRBJ1-2,TRBV19,NA,CASSIGRLYGYTF,TGTGCCAGTAGTATAGGCAGACTCTATGGCTACACCTTC
NA,TRBJ2-7,TRBV5-1,TRBD2,CASSGGTSGASSYEQYF,TGCGCCAGCAGCGGCGGGACTAGCGGGGCTAGCTCCTACGAGCAGTACTTC
NA,TRBJ2-7,TRBV11-3,TRBD2,CASSPIAGDDEQYF,TGTGCCAGCAGCCCCATAGCGGGAGACGACGAGCAGTACTTC
few,TRBJ2-5,TRBV4-1,TRBD1,CASSPRGTGQLPGPRETQYF,TGCGCCAGCAGCCCAAGGGGGACAGGGCAGCTCCCGGGGCCGAGAGAGACCCAGTACTTC
many,TRBJ1-1,TRBV12-3/TRBV12-4,NA,CASKTTRAFF,TGTGCCAGCAAGACGACCAGAGCTTTCTTT
NA,TRBJ1-2,TRBV2,TRBD1,CASRGQATYGYTF,TGTGCCAGCAGGGGACAGGCTACCTATGGCTACACCTTC
NA,TRBJ2-7,TRBV24-1,NA,CATSDTGYSYEQYF,TGTGCCACCAGTGATACAGGCTACTCCTACGAGCAGTACTTC
NA,TRBJ2-7,TRBV28,NA,CASSLWKEGAYEQYF,TGTGCCAGCAGTTTATGGAAGGAGGGGGCCTACGAGCAGTACTTC
NA,TRBJ2-5,TRBV20-1,TRBD2,CSVRLAGGPGDQYF,TGCAGTGTGAGACTAGCGGGGGGGCCAGGGGACCAGTACTTC
many,TRBJ1-5,TRBV29-1,NA,CSVAKETGQPQHF,TGCAGCGTCGCAAAGGAGACAGGACAGCCCCAGCATTTT